What follows is one T cell receptor (beta chain) and its context. The antigen is unknown. This sample stems from a study of T cell repertoires and HLA-DP antigens. Sequencing used immunoSEQ multiplex PCR; TCRdb keeps in-frame clones, though not all of them. Here the sample spans 55,000 to 80,000 clones, about 80% being singletons. The clonotype comes from a man aged 55 to 70 in good health and CMV-seronegative. Sequenced material: CD4+ T cells from PBMCs.

The DNA for the CDR3 is TGTGCCAGCAGCTTGGAGGGACAGGGGTCTGGCATTCAGTACTTC. It codes for CASSLEGQGSGIQYF. This rearrangement joins TRBV5-4 to TRBJ2-4; TRBD1 aligns across 10 bases. The CDR3 runs to 15 residues. Germline V gene lookup returns CDR1 SGHNT and CDR2 YYREEE (reference sequence). Trimming took 0 bases from V and 9 from J; bases not matched to a gene: 6.